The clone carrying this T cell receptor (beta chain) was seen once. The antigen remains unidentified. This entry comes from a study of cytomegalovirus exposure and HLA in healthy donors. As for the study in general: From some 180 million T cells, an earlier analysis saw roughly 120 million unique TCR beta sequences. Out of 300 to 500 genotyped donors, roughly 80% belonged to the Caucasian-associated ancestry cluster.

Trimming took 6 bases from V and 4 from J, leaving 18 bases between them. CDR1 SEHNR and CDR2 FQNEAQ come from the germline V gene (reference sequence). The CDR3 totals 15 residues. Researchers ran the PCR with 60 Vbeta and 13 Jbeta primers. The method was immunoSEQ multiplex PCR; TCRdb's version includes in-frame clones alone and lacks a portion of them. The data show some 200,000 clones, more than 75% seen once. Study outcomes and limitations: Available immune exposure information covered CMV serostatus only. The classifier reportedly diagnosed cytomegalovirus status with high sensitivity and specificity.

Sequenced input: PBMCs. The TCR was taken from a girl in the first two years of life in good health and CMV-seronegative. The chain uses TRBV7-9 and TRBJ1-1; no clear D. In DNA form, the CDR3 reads TGTGCCAGCAGTTCCGAGGCGTTCCGGAGCACTGAAGCTTTCTTT. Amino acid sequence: CASSSEAFRSTEAFF.